This T cell receptor beta chain was obtained from a study of resident and recirculating memory T cells in vitiligo (dated by TCRdb to 2017 to 2018). Concerning the study at large: For TCR beta sequencing, each of a few stable vitiligo patients provided PBMCs along with epidermis taken by shave biopsy from two lesional and two nonlesional sites. Right before genomic DNA was extracted using the Qiagen DNeasy Blood & Tissue Kit, the samples were homogenized with no cell sorting step. The human TCR beta sequencing was designed to test whether specific clones found in lesional vitiligo skin differed from the clones found in nonlesional skin and in blood. The full study reports these points: Clonality was not the same from one vitiligo lesion to another, and no unique dominant TCR clone turned up. TCR sequences were not conserved across biopsy sites or patients, suggesting that different T cell clones infiltrate different lesions, described as private specificity. Overlap and correlation analysis found no significant repertoire overlap between any two biopsies, even biopsies from the same patient, apart from each lesion compared with itself. Mechanistic studies in the future are needed to assess how much the detected T cell clones and the human Trm pools versus Tcm pools each contribute.

As regards this clone: Its target antigen remains unknown. No much larger clone exists at a distance of one base, and base qualities are not known.

The immunoSEQ hsTCRB kit was used to amplify TCR beta chains from the genomic DNA. The immunoSEQ service sequenced the TCR beta libraries on an Illumina MiSeq instrument. The study's processing was this. Repertoire data were analyzed with the immunoSEQ Analyzer. The source is immuneACCESS, and TCRdb retained only in-frame sequences with V and J called. Part of the clones is not carried over; for the studies checked, unresolved V genes explain less than half of this, and the remainder is unexplained. V and J calls and clone size are given by that table; D and trimming were obtained from the DNA. In all, the sample holds roughly 42,000 clones, and around 90% of those were seen once. The top ten constitute 4.5% of the sample. Vitiligo was considered stable when no change in lesions had been observed over the previous 6 months. To qualify as stable, patients additionally needed to show no confetti depigmentation, which is a clinical sign of active vitiligo. Anyone who had been treated within the previous three months was excluded from the study. PBMCs were isolated from heparinized blood by Ficoll density gradient centrifugation and were subsequently flash-frozen.

This clonotype was sampled from a male donor with vitiligo. The sample comprised blood.

The DNA sequence is given as TGTGCCAGCAGTCGCCGACAGGGCCGAGATGAGCAGTACTTC. It codes for CASSRRQGRDEQYF. The chain employs TRBV11-2 and TRBJ2-7; TRBD1 lines up with 7 middle nucleotides. Unmatched junction bases come to 12, with V trimmed by 6 bases and J by 7 bases. The CDR3 sequence holds 14 residues, the cysteine and phenylalanine included. Of the read, only the CDR3 DNA is kept; its 42 bases are in frame from base 1. Reading the germline V gene gives CDR1 SGHAT and CDR2 FQNNGV.